These T cell receptor beta chains were read from a single sample in a study of chemoradiotherapy in HPV16-positive cancers. Here immunoSEQ multiplex PCR was the method, and the copy in TCRdb shows in-frame clones only, minus some. The sample shows roughly 28,000 clones, more than 75% of them seen only once. The sequences come from blood, collected from a patient who underwent chemoradiotherapy. Receptors originate from a human donor with HPV-associated anogenital cancer. Both conserved end residues are part of each CDR3. The D gene is left open where the match is weak. A row's size may be missing; if present it is once, few, many or a size class.

TRBJ2-1 TRBV5-8 NA NA TGTGCCAGCAATATTAGGGGCGAGCAGTTCTTC CASNIRGEQFF
TRBJ2-1 TRBV7-3 NA TRBD1 TGTGCCAGCAGTCGGGACAGGGCCAATGAGCAGTTCTTC CASSRDRANEQFF
TRBJ2-4 TRBV4-1 NA NA TGCGCCAGCAGCCAAGAACTGGGCATAGCCAAAAACATTCAGTACTTC CASSQELGIAKNIQYF
TRBJ2-5 TRBV7-6 NA TRBD2 TGTGCCAGCAGCTTAGGAGGCGGGGGGGATACCCAAGAGACCCAGTACTTC CASSLGGGGDTQETQYF
TRBJ2-5 TRBV7-9 NA NA TGTGCCAGCAGCTTAGAGGTGACACTACGAGCCCAGTACTTC CASSLEVTLRAQYF
TRBJ1-2 TRBV5-4 NA NA TGTGCCAGCAGCGTGGCATCGCAGAACTATGGCTACACCTTC CASSVASQNYGYTF
TRBJ1-2 TRBV6-6 NA NA TGTGCCAGCGGGAAGGAGGGAAACTATGGCTACACCTTC CASGKEGNYGYTF
TRBJ1-1 TRBV19 NA NA TGTGCCAGTAGTGCCAGGGGAAGGGGTGCTGAAGCTTTCTTT CASSARGRGAEAFF
TRBJ1-4 TRBV9 NA NA TGTGCCAGCAGCGTAGGGACGGGTTATAATGAAAAACTGTTTTTT CASSVGTGYNEKLFF
TRBJ1-1 TRBV23-1 NA NA TGCGCCAGCAGTCACGGAGGGAGAGGGTACACTGAAGCTTTCTTT CASSHGGRGYTEAFF
TRBJ2-1 TRBV5-1 NA TRBD1 TGCGCCAGCAAGACAGGGGGTGTCTACAATGAGCAGTTCTTC CASKTGGVYNEQFF
TRBJ1-1 TRBV4-2 few NA TGTGCCAGCAGCCAAGACAGGGACACTGAAGCTTTCTTT CASSQDRDTEAFF
TRBJ2-3 TRBV6-5 NA NA TGTGCCAGCAAAATAGCGGACGGCACAGATACGCAGTATTTT CASKIADGTDTQYF
TRBJ1-5 TRBV19 few NA TGTGCCAGTACCAAAGGGGTTGGAAAACAGCCCCAGCATTTT CASTKGVGKQPQHF
TRBJ1-4 TRBV7-2 NA NA TGTGCCAGCAGCTTACCAGGGCCCGAACTGTTTTTT CASSLPGPELFF
TRBJ1-6 TRBV27 NA TRBD1 TGTGCCAGCAGTTTTGCGGGACAGATTAATTCACCCCTCCACTTT CASSFAGQINSPLHF
TRBJ2-7 TRBV29-1 NA TRBD1 TGCAGCGTTCTACAGGGGGCGGCTTACGAGCAGTACTTC CSVLQGAAYEQYF
TRBJ2-5 TRBV5-6 NA NA TGTGCCAGCACCCACGGGACTGCTTCTTTTGAGACCCAGTACTTC CASTHGTASFETQYF
TRBJ1-6 TRBV5-1 NA NA TGCGCCAGCACTCAGGAGGGGCCATATAATTCACCCCTCCACTTT CASTQEGPYNSPLHF
TRBJ2-4 TRBV30 NA TRBD2 TGTGCCTGGAGTGATCGACTAGCGGGGGGCCTTAACGCCAAAAACATTCAGTACTTC CAWSDRLAGGLNAKNIQYF
TRBJ1-1 TRBV6-1 NA NA TGTGCCAGCAGTGAAGTAGTGGGGTTGGGCACTGAAGCTTTCTTT CASSEVVGLGTEAFF
TRBJ2-2 TRBV6-1 NA NA TGTGCCAGCAGTGAATTGCTCAGTGGATACACCGGGGAGCTGTTTTTT CASSELLSGYTGELFF
TRBJ2-5 TRBV4-2 NA TRBD2 TGTGCCAGCAGCCTGGGACTAGCGGGGGACCAAGAGACCCAGTACTTC CASSLGLAGDQETQYF
TRBJ2-5 TRBV15 NA TRBD1 TGTGCCACCAGCAGAGGGGGACAGGGTGAAGAGACCCAGTACTTC CATSRGGQGEETQYF
TRBJ2-2 TRBV10-2 NA NA TGCGCCAGCAGAGGCGGAGGGCCGAACACCGGGGAGCTGTTTTTT CASRGGGPNTGELFF
TRBJ2-1 TRBV6-5 NA NA TGTGCCAGCAGTTACTCAGACTACAATGAGCAGTTCTTC CASSYSDYNEQFF
TRBJ2-1 TRBV7-9 NA TRBD1 TGTGCCAGCAGCTTAGTGGTCCTCCGGGACAGGGGTTGGAATGAGCAGTTCTTC CASSLVVLRDRGWNEQFF
TRBJ2-7 TRBV15 NA NA TGTGCCACCTCCCGGGGCTACGAGCAGTACTTC CATSRGYEQYF